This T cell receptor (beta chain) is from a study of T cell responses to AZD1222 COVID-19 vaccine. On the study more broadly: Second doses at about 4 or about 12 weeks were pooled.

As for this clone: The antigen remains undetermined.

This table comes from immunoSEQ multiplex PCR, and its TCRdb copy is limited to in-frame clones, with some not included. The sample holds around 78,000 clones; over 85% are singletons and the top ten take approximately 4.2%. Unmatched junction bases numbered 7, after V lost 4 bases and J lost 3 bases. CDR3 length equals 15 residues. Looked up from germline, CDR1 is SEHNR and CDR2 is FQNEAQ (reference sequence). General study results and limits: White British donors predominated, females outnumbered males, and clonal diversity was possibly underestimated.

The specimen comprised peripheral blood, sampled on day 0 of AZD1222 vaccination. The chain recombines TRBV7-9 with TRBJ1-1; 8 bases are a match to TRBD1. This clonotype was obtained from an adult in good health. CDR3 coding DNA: TGTGCCAGCAGCTGGGGCAGGGGGCTCGACACTGAAGCTTTCTTT. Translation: CASSWGRGLDTEAFF. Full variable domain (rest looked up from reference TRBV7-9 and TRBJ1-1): DTGVSQNPRHKITKRGQNVTFRCDPISEHNRLYWYRQTLGQGPEFLTYFQNEAQLEKSRLLSDRFSAERPKGSFSTLEIQRTEQGDSAMYLCASSWGRGLDTEAFFGQGTRLTVV.